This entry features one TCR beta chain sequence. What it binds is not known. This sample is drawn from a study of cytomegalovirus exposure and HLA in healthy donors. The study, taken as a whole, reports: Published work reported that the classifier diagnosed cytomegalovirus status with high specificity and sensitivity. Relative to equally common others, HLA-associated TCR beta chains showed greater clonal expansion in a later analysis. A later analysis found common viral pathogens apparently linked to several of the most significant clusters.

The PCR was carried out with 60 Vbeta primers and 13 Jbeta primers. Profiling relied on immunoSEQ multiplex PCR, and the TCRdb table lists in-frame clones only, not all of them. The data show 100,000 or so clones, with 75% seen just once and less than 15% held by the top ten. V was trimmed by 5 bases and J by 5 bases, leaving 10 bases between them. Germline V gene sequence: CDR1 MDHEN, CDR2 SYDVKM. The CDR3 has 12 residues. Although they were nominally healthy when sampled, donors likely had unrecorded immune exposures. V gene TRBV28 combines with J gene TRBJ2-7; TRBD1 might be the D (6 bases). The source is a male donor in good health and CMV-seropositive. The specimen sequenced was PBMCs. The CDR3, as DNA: TGTGCCAGCAGTCCACAGGGAGACGAGCAGTACTTC. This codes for CASSPQGDEQYF.